This entry lists 10 T cell receptor beta chains sequenced from one sample in a study of identical twins. TCRdb re-derived calls from the 5' RACE reads in MiXCR, one entry per CDR3 protein. The sample includes about 300,000 distinct CDR3 sequences, about 12% of them seen just once. In addition, the sample was reused for a study of yellow fever vaccine responses in identical twins.

Sequencing input: CD8+ T cells sorted from blood. These receptors all come from a woman under 30 in good health.

This clonotype was picked up many times. The chain recombines TRBV5-1 with TRBJ1-1, with D unclear. Trimming took off 3 bases at V and 10 bases at J, with 16 bases between the two ends. Germline V gene data show CDR1 as SGHRS and CDR2 as YFSETQ. The CDR3 is 13 residues long. In DNA, the CDR3 is TGCGCCAGCAGCTATGAGACCCTAACGTCAGCTTTCTTT. Amino acid sequence: CASSYETLTSAFF.

In this sample, this clonotype turned up a few times. The chain joins TRBV27 to TRBJ2-2; the match to TRBD1 covers 8 bases. Germline-derived CDR1 and CDR2 are MNHEY and SMNVEV (reference sequence). J gave up 5 bases and V 5 bases, and 10 bases lay outside the gene matches. This CDR3 region has 16 residues. CDR3 sequence: CASSPPLQGVTGELFF. As DNA, the CDR3 is TGTGCCAGCAGTCCACCCCTACAGGGGGTGACCGGGGAGCTGTTTTTT.

The genes are TRBV9 and TRBJ2-5; D possibly uses TRBD1 or TRBD2 (7 bases each). This CDR3 is built from 17 residues. Germline CDR1 SGDLS, CDR2 YYNGEE. V was pared by 4 bases and J by 5 bases, with 24 bases between. CDR3: CASSPRERDREGETQYF. Here the CDR3 DNA reads TGTGCCAGCAGCCCCCGAGAAAGAGACAGGGAGGGGGAGACCCAGTACTTC. The variable domain in full, with the rest retrieved from reference TRBV9 and TRBJ2-5, is DSGVTQTPKHLITATGQRVTLRCSPRSGDLSVYWYQQSLDQGLQFLIQYYNGEERAKGNILERFSAQQFPDLHSELNLSSLELGDSALYFCASSPRERDREGETQYFGPGTRLLVL.

This clonotype was detected ten times or more. V usage is TRBV5-6 and J usage is TRBJ2-7, with D tentatively TRBD1 or TRBD2 (5 bases each). Germline CDR1 is SGHDT and CDR2 is YYEEEE. The V end was cut by 4 bases, the J end by 4 bases, with 15 bases between. There are 14 residues in the CDR3. The CDR3 reads CASSLRDGGYEQYV. CDR3 sequence (DNA): TGTGCCAGCAGCCTACGGGACGGCGGATACGAGCAGTACGTC.

The rearrangement joins TRBV12-3 or TRBV12-4 to TRBJ2-7; a weak D match, TRBD2 (6 bases). The CDR3 length is 14 residues. V was pared by 5 bases and J by 2 bases, with 13 bases between. This chain's CDR3 is CASSLGTVAYEQYV. Here the CDR3 DNA reads TGTGCCAGCAGTCTCGGGACTGTGGCCTACGAGCAGTACGTC.

The chain uses TRBV11-2 and TRBJ2-2; maybe TRBD2 (6 bases). This CDR3 contains 17 residues. Looked up from germline, CDR1 is SGHAT and CDR2 is FQNNGV. Trimming stripped 0 bases from V and 1 base from J, with 12 bases between. CDR3 loop: CASSLDPTSWNTGELFF. In nucleotides, the CDR3 is TGTGCCAGCAGCTTAGACCCTACTAGCTGGAACACCGGGGAGCTGTTTTTT.

The rearrangement joins TRBV28 to TRBJ2-1; TRBD1 agrees at 8 bases. Germline CDR1 and CDR2: MDHEN and SYDVKM. V dropped 5 bases and J dropped 12; count of bases not matched to a gene: 6. CDR3 length: 12 residues. Here the CDR3 DNA reads TGTGCCAGCAGTAACGACAGGGGTCGGCAGTTCTTC. This encodes CASSNDRGRQFF.

This clonotype was detected many times. The rearrangement joins TRBV6-1 to TRBJ2-7; D not certain. Trimming removed 5 bases from V and 3 bases from J, with 5 bases in between. Germline V lookup: CDR1 MNHNS, CDR2 SASEGT. This CDR3 region has 11 residues. CDR3 in DNA: TGTGCCAGCAGTACAGTCTACGAGCAGTACGTC. It is translated as CASSTVYEQYV.

The table lists this clonotype with many counts. The gene calls are TRBV5-1 and TRBJ2-7, with D unclear. CDR1 and CDR2 from the germline V gene are SGHRS and YFSETQ. V gave up 3 bases and J gave up 3 bases, with 7 bases separating them. This CDR3 has 12 amino acids. CDR3 DNA sequence: TGCGCCAGCAGCTCCCACAACTACGAGCAGTACTTC. It translates to CASSSHNYEQYF.

J is TRBJ2-3 and V is TRBV24-1; D might be TRBD1 or TRBD2, each matching 7 bases. V was pared by 5 bases and J by 2 bases, with 19 bases between. CDR1 is KGHDR and CDR2 is SFDVKD in the germline V gene. CDR3 length equals 17 residues. The CDR3 nucleotides are TGTGCCACCAGTGGCCCTCTGACAGGGAGGGTCACAGATACGCAGTATTTT. Translation: CATSGPLTGRVTDTQYF.